What follows are 32 T cell receptor beta chains derived from one specimen sequenced in a study of cytomegalovirus exposure and HLA in healthy donors. Data came from immunoSEQ multiplex PCR; TCRdb stores just in-frame clones and leaves some out. This table holds a few hundred thousand clones, approximately 80% found once. Sequences were obtained from PBMCs. The receptors come from a woman aged 25 to 45 in good health and CMV-seropositive.

The chain is built from TRBV9 and TRBJ2-7, with TRBD1 matching over 7 bases. The V gene's germline CDR1 is SGDLS and CDR2 YYNGEE. After removal of 3 bases from V and 3 bases from J, the junction contained 15 bases not matched to a gene. The CDR3 extends over 17 amino acids. In nucleotides, the CDR3 is TGTGCCAGCAGCGCAGGTCTGGGGACAGAATATTACTACGAGCAGTACTTC. Protein: CASSAGLGTEYYYEQYF.

The V and J genes are TRBV2 and TRBJ2-3, with 11 bases matching TRBD2. Trimming took 7 bases from V and 6 from J; bases not matched to a gene: 6. From germline, CDR1 is SNHLY and CDR2 FYNNEI. The CDR3 spans 14 residues. The CDR3 protein is CASKGTSGGDTQYF. In nucleotides, the CDR3 is TGTGCCAGCAAGGGGACTAGCGGTGGGGATACGCAGTATTTT.

The V gene is TRBV4-1, the J gene TRBJ1-5; D is ambiguous. The CDR3 length is 14 residues. V was trimmed by 4 bases and J by 4 bases, leaving 11 bases between them. CDR1 MGHRA and CDR2 YSYEKL come from the germline V gene. CDR3 protein: CASSLLVLNQPQHF. In DNA form, the CDR3 reads TGCGCCAGCAGCCTTCTGGTGTTAAATCAGCCCCAGCATTTT.

The chain joins TRBV6-5 to TRBJ2-2; TRBD1 might be the D (6 bases). There are 14 residues in the CDR3. The germline CDR1 and CDR2 sequences are MNHEY and SVGAGI. The V end lost 7 bases, the J end lost 5 bases, and 14 bases lay between the germline ends. In DNA, the CDR3 is TGTGCCAGCACCAGGAATCAGGGGACCGGGGAGCTGTTTTTT. As protein: CASTRNQGTGELFF.

The chain recombines TRBV27 with TRBJ2-6; D gene unclear. The V gene's germline CDR1 is MNHEY and CDR2 SMNVEV (reference sequence). The CDR3 has 16 residues. Trimming pared 6 bases from V and 0 bases from J, leaving 12 bases between. CDR3 sequence: CASSPSSSSGANVLTF. The CDR3 bases are TGTGCCAGCAGCCCCTCGTCGAGCTCTGGGGCCAACGTCCTGACTTTC.

This clone has just one count. The genes are TRBV15 and TRBJ2-7, with 9 bases identical to TRBD1. This CDR3 has 14 amino acids. Trimming took 0 bases from V and 6 from J; bases not matched to a gene: 3. The germline V gene has CDR1 LNHNV and CDR2 YYDKDF (reference sequence). CDR3 amino acids: CATSREGTGSEQYF. In nucleotides, the CDR3 is TGTGCCACCAGCAGAGAAGGGACAGGGAGCGAGCAGTACTTC.

Written as DNA, the CDR3 is TGTGCCAGCAGCTTATTCCAGGACAGCAATGAGCAGTTCTTC. This gives the protein CASSLFQDSNEQFF. This rearrangement joins TRBV7-3 to TRBJ2-1; D is perhaps TRBD1 (6 bases). The CDR3 totals 14 residues. Germline V lookup: CDR1 SGHTA, CDR2 FQGTGA. Between the trimmed V and J ends, which lost 2 bases and 6 bases, there was a span of 11 bases.

This clone was observed a single time. This chain links TRBV27 with TRBJ2-1; D may match TRBD1 or TRBD2 (5 bases each). V lost 7 bases, J lost 4 bases, and 11 bases lay in between. The V gene's germline CDR1 is MNHEY and CDR2 SMNVEV (reference sequence). The CDR3 consists of 13 residues. The CDR3 reads CASMWGPYNEQFF. In DNA, the CDR3 is TGTGCCAGCATGTGGGGACCGTACAATGAGCAGTTCTTC.

This chain uses TRBV5-1 with TRBJ2-7; perhaps TRBD1 as D (5 bases). V was trimmed by 2 bases and J by 2 bases, leaving 11 bases between them. The CDR3 is made up of 14 amino acids. The germline V gene encodes CDR1 SGHRS and CDR2 YFSETQ. DNA for the CDR3: TGCGCCAGCAGCTTCGACCAAGGGGCCTACGAGCAGTACTTC. This encodes CASSFDQGAYEQYF.

J is TRBJ2-7 and V is TRBV6-5, with D possibly matching TRBD1 (6 bases). Trimming removed 6 bases at V and 2 bases at J, with 17 bases between. The CDR3 runs to 15 residues. From germline, CDR1 is MNHEY and CDR2 SVGAGI. The DNA for the CDR3 is TGTGCCAGCAGCGACATGGACAGAGACCCCTACGAGCAGTACTTC. It codes for CASSDMDRDPYEQYF.

The chain recombines TRBV4-3 with TRBJ2-2, with D unresolved. V was shortened by 0 bases and J by 7 bases, with 15 bases between the two germline ends. There are 16 residues in the CDR3. Germline V lookup: CDR1 LGHNA, CDR2 YSLEER. Here the CDR3 reads CASSQDWNVENGELFF. The DNA of the CDR3 is TGCGCCAGCAGCCAAGACTGGAACGTGGAGAACGGGGAGCTGTTTTTT.

The CDR3 DNA is TGTGCCAGCAGCACCAGACTAGCGGGAGTTGGTGGGGCCAACGTCCTGACTTTC. Translated: CASSTRLAGVGGANVLTF. The chain employs TRBV11-2 and TRBJ2-6; TRBD2 matches at 12 bases. The germline CDR1 and CDR2 sequences are SGHAT and FQNNGV. J gave up 3 bases and V 5 bases, and 8 bases lay outside the gene matches. This CDR3 region has 18 residues.

The J gene is TRBJ1-2, the V gene TRBV5-1; D remains unclear. V was shortened by 0 bases and J by 7 bases, with 13 bases between the two germline ends. The CDR3 covers 14 residues. The germline V gene encodes CDR1 SGHRS and CDR2 YFSETQ. The DNA for the CDR3 is TGCGCCAGCAGCTTGGCCTCGGCTTCCACTGGCTACACCTTC. This sequence encodes CASSLASASTGYTF.

This clone was recorded at least ten times. This sequence joins TRBV19 and TRBJ1-5; D call uncertain. Germline V gene sequence: CDR1 LNHDA, CDR2 SQIVND (reference sequence). The germline V and J ends were trimmed by 9 bases and 7 bases, with 19 bases remaining between them. This CDR3 has 14 residues. The CDR3, as DNA: TGTGCCAGCCAGTTTGAGGGCGCAGGACAGCCCCAGCATTTT. Translation gives CASQFEGAGQPQHF.

V gene TRBV6-5 combines with J gene TRBJ1-1, with D possibly matching TRBD1 (5 bases). The CDR3 covers 14 residues. V dropped 5 bases and J dropped 4 bases, with 14 bases sitting between them. Germline CDR1 MNHEY, CDR2 SVGAGI. Written as DNA, the CDR3 is TGTGCCAGCAGTGTAACAGGTTTGAGCACTGAAGCTTTCTTT. Its translation: CASSVTGLSTEAFF.

The chain has TRBV6-6 and TRBJ1-2; D is unresolved. Germline V gene sequence: CDR1 MNHNY, CDR2 SVGAGI (reference sequence). Deletions cut 4 bases from V and 8 bases from J, with 17 bases between. CDR3 length: 14 residues. CDR3 residues: CASSSRQTTVGYTF. CDR3 nucleotides: TGTGCCAGCAGTTCACGACAAACCACCGTCGGCTACACCTTC.

This sequence joins TRBV11-3 and TRBJ2-2; weak D call: TRBD2 (5 bases). Germline CDR1 is SGHNT and CDR2 is YENEEA. This CDR3 spans 14 amino acids. Trimming removed 5 bases at V and 5 bases at J, with 12 bases between. The CDR3 region has the DNA TGTGCCAGCAGCACCCCCGGGATGACCGGGGAGCTGTTTTTT. Translated, it gives CASSTPGMTGELFF. Full variable domain (remainder filled in from reference TRBV11-3 and TRBJ2-2): EAGVVQSPRYKIIEKKQPVAFWCNPISGHNTLYWYLQNLGQGPELLIRYENEEAVDDSQLPKDRFSAERLKGVDSTLKIQPAELGDSAVYLCASSTPGMTGELFFGEGSRLTVL.

The gene calls are TRBV4-3 and TRBJ2-7; 10 bases are a match to TRBD2. Trimming at V came to 4 bases and at J to 6 bases, leaving 9 bases not matched to a gene. CDR3 length equals 15 residues. The germline CDR1 and CDR2 sequences are LGHNA and YSLEER. In nucleotides, the CDR3 is TGCGCCAGCAGCCCGGGAGCGGGAGGGCGTCGCGAGCAGTACTTC. Encoded protein: CASSPGAGGRREQYF.

V is TRBV6-5 and J is TRBJ1-1; TRBD1 agrees at 10 bases. V lost 5 bases and J lost 4; bases outside the gene matches: 7. In germline, CDR1 is MNHEY, CDR2 SVGAGI. The CDR3 extends over 15 amino acids. The CDR3 protein is CASSARQGAGTEAFF. DNA of the CDR3: TGTGCCAGCAGTGCAAGACAGGGGGCAGGCACTGAAGCTTTCTTT.

The chain joins TRBV28 to TRBJ1-1, with 8 bases aligning to TRBD1. The CDR3 extends over 16 amino acids. The junction had 6 bases not matched to a gene; V was cut back by 3 bases and J by 0 bases. CDR1 and CDR2 (germline): MDHEN, SYDVKM. The CDR3 DNA sequence: TGTGCCAGCAGTTTCCCACTGACAGGGGTGAACACTGAAGCTTTCTTT. Protein: CASSFPLTGVNTEAFF.

The genes are TRBV28 and TRBJ1-2; D is unresolved. The V end lost 6 bases, the J end lost 2 bases, and 10 bases lay between the germline ends. The CDR3 is made up of 13 amino acids. Germline CDR1 MDHEN, CDR2 SYDVKM. CDR3 sequence (DNA): TGTGCCAGCAGACCCGGAAAAAACTATGGCTACACCTTC. Translating gives CASRPGKNYGYTF.

This rearrangement joins TRBV27 to TRBJ2-1; a weak D match, TRBD1 (5 bases). Germline V CDR1 and CDR2: MNHEY, SMNVEV (reference sequence). V gave up 4 bases and J gave up 2 bases, with 6 bases separating them. CDR3 size: 13 residues. The CDR3 here is CASSWGPYNEQFF. For the CDR3, the DNA is TGTGCCAGCAGTTGGGGCCCCTACAATGAGCAGTTCTTC.

The chain couples TRBV27 to TRBJ2-5; D perhaps matches TRBD1 (6 bases). The CDR3 length is 13 residues. The germline V gene has CDR1 MNHEY and CDR2 SMNVEV (reference sequence). Trimming pared 5 bases from V and 7 bases from J, leaving 14 bases between. The CDR3 region has the DNA TGTGCCAGCAGTAGAGAGGGGGTTGGGACCCAGTACTTC. Translated: CASSREGVGTQYF.

The chain links TRBV2 to TRBJ2-7, with TRBD1 matching 8 bases. V shed 6 bases, J shed 0 bases, and the junction held 4 bases outside the gene matches. CDR1 and CDR2 from the germline V gene are SNHLY and FYNNEI. The CDR3 length is 14 residues. The CDR3 is CASSWDRSSYEQYF. DNA for the CDR3: TGTGCCAGCAGCTGGGACAGGAGCTCCTACGAGCAGTACTTC.

The chain uses TRBV11-2 and TRBJ2-7; 11 nucleotides align to TRBD2. The trim removed 1 base at V and 5 bases at J, leaving 4 bases unmatched. Germline values: CDR1 SGHAT, CDR2 FQNNGV. There are 15 residues in the CDR3. The CDR3 bases are TGTGCCAGCAGCTTAGTGGTGACTAGCGGGGACGAGCAGTACTTC. Its protein product is CASSLVVTSGDEQYF. The variable domain in full, with the rest retrieved from reference TRBV11-2 and TRBJ2-7, is EAGVAQSPRYKIIEKRQSVAFWCNPISGHATLYWYQQILGQGPKLLIQFQNNGVVDDSQLPKDRFSAERLKGVDSTLKIQPAKLEDSAVYLCASSLVVTSGDEQYFGPGTRLTVT.

The gene calls are TRBV30 and TRBJ2-2, with 7 bases identical to TRBD2. There are 15 residues in the CDR3. The junction had 9 bases not matched to a gene; V was cut back by 4 bases and J by 4 bases. CDR1 and CDR2 (germline): GTSNPN, SVGIG (reference sequence). CDR3 residues: CAWNWGGQGTGELFF. The CDR3 DNA follows: TGTGCCTGGAATTGGGGGGGTCAGGGCACCGGGGAGCTGTTTTTT.

This clone has only a few counts. Other DNA variants within this sample encode the same CDR3. This chain links TRBV29-1 with TRBJ1-2, with D hard to call. The germline CDR1 and CDR2 sequences are SQVTM and ANQGSEA. The CDR3 extends over 11 amino acids. Trimming removed 0 bases at V and 8 bases at J, with 7 bases between. This CDR3 reads CSVEDRRGYTF. CDR3 coding DNA: TGCAGCGTTGAAGATCGGAGGGGCTACACCTTC.

The chain is built from TRBV2 and TRBJ1-4; D is unclear. From germline, CDR1 is SNHLY and CDR2 FYNNEI. Trimming removed 2 bases from V and 5 bases from J, with 12 bases in between. CDR3 length: 15 amino acids. CDR3 coding DNA: TGTGCCAGCAGTGAAACAAGGGCGTCAAATGAAAAACTGTTTTTT. Translating it yields CASSETRASNEKLFF.

The J gene is TRBJ2-7, the V gene TRBV30, with D hard to call. The V and J ends lost 1 base and 2 bases respectively, with 12 bases between them. Germline V gene sequence: CDR1 GTSNPN, CDR2 SVGIG (reference sequence). The CDR3 has 14 amino acids. CDR3 coding DNA: TGTGCCTGGAGTGGTCCGATACAGACCTACGAGCAGTACTTC. Protein product: CAWSGPIQTYEQYF.

This sequence joins TRBV13 and TRBJ2-7; the match to TRBD2 covers 8 bases. The CDR3 has 14 amino acids. Germline CDR1 PRHDT, CDR2 FYEKMQ (reference sequence). Trimming cost V 2 bases and J 5 bases; bases outside gene matches: 5. The CDR3 loop reads CASSLQREKNEQYF. CDR3 nucleotides: TGTGCCAGCAGCTTACAGCGGGAGAAGAACGAGCAGTACTTC.

The J gene is TRBJ1-1, the V gene TRBV19, with a weak D call TRBD1 (6 bases). Germline V gene lookup returns CDR1 LNHDA and CDR2 SQIVND (reference sequence). V was cut by 3 bases and J by 4 bases, with 9 bases left in between. The CDR3 runs 13 residues. CDR3 sequence (DNA): TGTGCCAGTAGTATGGGGGCGGGCACTGAAGCTTTCTTT. This encodes CASSMGAGTEAFF.

This chain links TRBV30 with TRBJ2-5; 7 bases match TRBD2. Losses at the gene ends were 4 bases for V and 6 bases for J; bases not matched to a gene: 14. The germline gives CDR1 GTSNPN, CDR2 SVGIG (reference sequence). The CDR3 has 15 residues. The CDR3 DNA reads TGTGCCTGGAATGAGATACTAGCGCAGAGAAAGACCCAGTACTTC. Translated, it gives CAWNEILAQRKTQYF.